The next 27 T cell receptor beta chains were all read from a single sample in a study of post-analysis software for immune sequencing data. Included in the TCR beta cDNA libraries were unique molecular identifiers. TCRdb analysed the PCR reads with MiXCR anew, one entry per CDR3 protein. The sample gives roughly 150,000 distinct CDR3 sequences, 35% to 40% of which show up once; around 30% is in the top ten. The specimen was blood, collected after autologous hematopoietic stem cell transplantation. Receptor source: a girl between 10 and 17 years old with multiple sclerosis.

The gene calls are TRBV6-1 and TRBJ1-1; 9 nucleotides match TRBD1. Trimming took 8 bases from V and 5 from J; bases not matched to a gene: 9. CDR1 is MNHNS and CDR2 is SASEGT in the germline V gene. The CDR3 spans 14 residues. DNA for the CDR3: TGTGCCAGCGGCTTAGGACAGGGGAAGACTGAAGCTTTCTTT. Its protein product is CASGLGQGKTEAFF.

On this clonotype: A much larger clone is a single base away; this may be a read error. The chain recombines TRBV12-3 or TRBV12-4 with TRBJ2-1; 7 nucleotides match TRBD2. With V trimmed by 5 bases and J by 3 bases, 16 bases remained unmatched. The CDR3 contains 18 residues. The CDR3 here is CASSIDGGGLLLYNEQFF. Written as DNA, the CDR3 is TGTGCCAGCAGTATAGATGGGGGGGGACTACTTCTCTACAATGAGCAGTTCTTC.

This clonotype appeared a single time. V and J are TRBV7-2 and TRBJ2-7, with 10 bases fitting TRBD2. V gave up 3 bases and J gave up 2 bases; unmatched junction bases: 7. Germline assignment: CDR1 SGHTA and CDR2 FQGNSA. CDR3 length equals 16 residues. The CDR3 loop is CASSFRLAGQTYEQYF. The CDR3 DNA reads TGTGCCAGCAGCTTCAGACTAGCGGGTCAAACCTACGAGCAGTACTTC.

The chain links TRBV29-1 to TRBJ2-3; D is possibly TRBD2 (6 bases). Germline CDR1 SQVTM, CDR2 ANQGSEA. Trimming stripped 6 bases from V and 0 bases from J, with 13 bases between. There are 14 residues in the CDR3. The CDR3 spells CSVGAGPSTDTQYF. The CDR3 DNA reads as TGCAGCGTGGGAGCGGGCCCTAGCACAGATACGCAGTATTTT.

V is TRBV20-1 and J is TRBJ2-7; 10 bases align to TRBD2. Germline CDR1 DFQATT, CDR2 SNEGSKA (reference sequence). CDR3 length: 18 residues. V trimming: 6 bases; J trimming: 0 bases; junction bases outside the gene matches: 17. In nucleotides, the CDR3 is TGCAGTGCACCCTCTCCTAGCGGGAGTTCGAGGAGCTCCTACGAGCAGTACTTC. It yields the protein CSAPSPSGSSRSSYEQYF.

The chain recombines TRBV27 with TRBJ2-7; the match to TRBD2 covers 11 bases. Germline values: CDR1 MNHEY, CDR2 SMNVEV (reference sequence). CDR3 length equals 14 residues. V lost 7 bases and J lost 2; bases outside the gene matches: 4. As DNA, the CDR3 is TGTGCCAGCAAAAAACTAGCGGGGGCCTACGAGCAGTACTTC. It is translated as CASKKLAGAYEQYF.

The chain recombines TRBV20-1 with TRBJ2-2, with TRBD2 matching over 12 bases. In germline, CDR1 is DFQATT, CDR2 SNEGSKA (reference sequence). The CDR3 consists of 15 residues. The V segment lost 5 bases and the J segment 5 bases; nucleotides outside the gene matches: 6. The CDR3 region has the DNA TGCAGTGCTGTACTAGCGGGAGGTTATACCGGGGAGCTGTTTTTT. It is translated as CSAVLAGGYTGELFF.

This clonotype turned up a few times. The chain links TRBV4-1 to TRBJ2-1; 7 nucleotides match TRBD2. V gave up 4 bases and J gave up 8 bases; unmatched junction bases: 8. Germline V gene data show CDR1 as MGHRA and CDR2 as YSYEKL. The CDR3 consists of 14 residues. This chain's CDR3 is CASSLAGEYDEQFF. CDR3 bases: TGCGCCAGCAGCCTTGCGGGAGAGTATGATGAGCAGTTCTTC.

CDR3 region: CASRATAGASEQFF. CDR3 DNA sequence: TGTGCCAGCAGGGCCACAGCAGGCGCCAGTGAGCAGTTCTTC. The chain couples TRBV12-3 or TRBV12-4 to TRBJ2-1, with D unresolved. The CDR3 has 14 amino acids. V was pared by 6 bases and J by 9 bases, with 18 bases between.

A word on this clonotype: Being one base from a much bigger clone, this may be a read error. V gene TRBV29-1 combines with J gene TRBJ2-7, with 13 bases identical to TRBD2. The CDR3 has 12 residues. V shed 7 bases and J 9 bases; nucleotides not matched to a gene: 6. The germline gives CDR1 SQVTM, CDR2 ANQGSEA. CDR3 residues: CSAGTSGTLQYF. CDR3 coding DNA: TGCAGCGCCGGGACTAGCGGGACACTGCAGTACTTC.

In this sample, this clonotype turned up many times. The CDR3, as DNA: TGTGCCAGCAGTTACAACTTTGATGCGGAGGGGAATCCCTACGAGCAGTACTTC. As protein: CASSYNFDAEGNPYEQYF. J is TRBJ2-7 and V is TRBV6-2 or TRBV6-3, with a weak D call TRBD2 (6 bases). The CDR3 sequence is 18 residues long. CDR1 is MNHEY and CDR2 is SVGEGT in the germline V gene. Between the trimmed V and J ends, which lost 2 bases and 2 bases, there was a span of 22 bases.

This clonotype was counted between two and nine times. This may be a read error, as it is one base from a much larger clone. The rearrangement uses TRBV12-3 or TRBV12-4 and TRBJ2-3, with D perhaps matching TRBD1 (5 bases). The CDR3 spans 13 residues. The CDR3 loop reads CASRLGLKGTQYF. DNA for the CDR3: TGTGCCAGCAGGTTAGGCTTGAAGGGGACGCAGTATTTT.

This chain uses TRBV20-1 with TRBJ2-1; unclear D gene. The CDR3 loop spans 12 amino acids. Trimming stripped 7 bases from V and 9 bases from J, with 16 bases between. Per germline, CDR1 DFQATT and CDR2 SNEGSKA (reference sequence). As DNA, the CDR3 is TGCAGTGGTCGCCGAGGAAGGTTTGAGCAGTTCTTC. It yields the protein CSGRRGRFEQFF.

The V gene is TRBV28, the J gene TRBJ2-7, with 8 bases aligning to TRBD1. Per germline, CDR1 MDHEN and CDR2 SYDVKM. Losses at the gene ends were 7 bases for V and 10 bases for J; bases not matched to a gene: 12. This CDR3 is 13 amino acids long. In DNA form, the CDR3 reads TGTGCCAGCACGCGGACAGGGAAAAAAACCCAGTACTTC. Protein product: CASTRTGKKTQYF.

This clonotype appeared a few times. The chain employs TRBV29-1 and TRBJ2-5; D might be TRBD2 (5 bases). V was cut by 3 bases and J by 1 base, with 9 bases left in between. The germline V gene encodes CDR1 SQVTM and CDR2 ANQGSEA. The length of the CDR3 is 13 residues. The CDR3 loop is CSVDDRGQETQYF. The CDR3 region has the DNA TGCAGCGTTGATGATCGGGGCCAAGAGACCCAGTACTTC.

This clonotype was recorded many times. The chain recombines TRBV29-1 with TRBJ1-5; D may be TRBD1 (5 bases). The CDR3 is 12 amino acids. Looked up from germline, CDR1 is SQVTM and CDR2 is ANQGSEA. V was cut by 7 bases and J by 7 bases, with 14 bases left in between. DNA of the CDR3: TGCAGCGCGGGGGGGGGTGAACAGCCCCAGCATTTT. Translated: CSAGGGEQPQHF.

Here the CDR3 DNA reads TGTGCCAGCAGTCCGGGAGGGACGGATACGCAGTATTTT. Protein product: CASSPGGTDTQYF. This chain joins TRBV28 and TRBJ2-3, with 8 bases identical to TRBD2. The CDR3 loop spans 13 amino acids. Germline V lookup: CDR1 MDHEN, CDR2 SYDVKM. Germline trimming cut 5 bases from V and 6 bases from J; bases unmatched to any gene: 4.

The rearrangement links TRBV5-6 to TRBJ2-3; TRBD2 matches 10 bases. V was clipped by 0 bases and J by 4 bases; unmatched bases: 5. Germline V lookup: CDR1 SGHDT, CDR2 YYEEEE. CDR3 length: 16 residues. The CDR3 DNA is TGTGCCAGCAGCTTGGAGCTAGCGGGAGTCTCAGATACGCAGTATTTT. Its protein product is CASSLELAGVSDTQYF.

In this sample, this clonotype turned up a few times. The genes are TRBV7-9 and TRBJ2-1, with D unresolved. Germline V gene data show CDR1 as SEHNR and CDR2 as FQNEAQ (reference sequence). The CDR3 length is 16 residues. The V end was cut by 4 bases, the J end by 2 bases, with 15 bases between. This CDR3 is CASSSAPGGAYNEQFF. The DNA for the CDR3 is TGTGCCAGCAGCTCCGCCCCAGGTGGGGCCTACAATGAGCAGTTCTTC.

This clonotype appeared a few times. This chain links TRBV27 with TRBJ2-7, with 9 positions matching TRBD1. The CDR3 runs to 14 residues. CDR1 and CDR2 from the germline V gene are MNHEY and SMNVEV (reference sequence). Trimming at V came to 9 bases and at J to 2 bases, leaving 8 bases not matched to a gene. The CDR3 protein is CASKPGQGPYEQYF. CDR3 DNA: TGTGCCAGTAAGCCGGGACAGGGTCCCTACGAGCAGTACTTC.

This clonotype was detected many times. V usage is TRBV20-1 and J usage is TRBJ2-1, with 9 positions matching TRBD2. This CDR3 region has 15 residues. The germline gives CDR1 DFQATT, CDR2 SNEGSKA (reference sequence). V was clipped by 1 base and J by 1 base; unmatched bases: 2. In nucleotides, the CDR3 is TGCAGTGCTAGAGGGACTAGCGAGTCCTACAATGAGCAGTTCTTC. Amino acids: CSARGTSESYNEQFF.

This sequence joins TRBV4-3 and TRBJ2-1; D gene uncertain. Germline V CDR1 and CDR2: LGHNA, YSLEER. CDR3 length equals 17 residues. V shed 0 bases and J shed 4 bases, with 16 bases lying between them. CDR3 nucleotides: TGCGCCAGCAGCCAAGAGTTAAGGATGATATTGTACAATGAGCAGTTCTTC. Protein: CASSQELRMILYNEQFF.

For this clonotype: The junction departs from the called germline gene at one end, perhaps through a read error. The chain recombines TRBV29-1 with TRBJ2-3, with D possibly TRBD1 on 6 matching bases. The CDR3 spans 12 residues. From germline, CDR1 is SQVTM and CDR2 ANQGSEA. The DNA for the CDR3 is TGCAGCGCCGGGGACAACACAGATGCGCAGTATTTT. Its protein is CSAGDNTDAQYF.

As regards this clonotype: Since no conserved phenylalanine or tryptophan closes the CDR3, a read error is the likely cause. The rearrangement uses TRBV4-2 and TRBJ2-7; D is uncertain. With the DNA end fitting TRBJ2-4 better, the J assignment may be wrong. The CDR3 extends over 11 amino acids. Germline-derived CDR1 and CDR2 are LGHNA and YNFKEQ. The CDR3 loop is CASSRGDIQYL. Written as DNA, the CDR3 is TGTGCCAGCAGCCGAGGTGACATTCAGTACTTA.

The J gene is TRBJ2-4, the V gene TRBV20-1; 8 bases align to TRBD1. The DNA matches TRBJ2-7 better at its end, which makes the J call doubtful. Germline V gene sequence: CDR1 DFQATT, CDR2 SNEGSKA (reference sequence). This CDR3 region has 15 residues. In DNA form, the CDR3 reads TGCAGTGCTAGAGATAGGACAGGGTATAGGTACGAGCAGTACTTC. This codes for CSARDRTGYRYEQYF.

CDR3 in amino acids: CASSNSGGVVNEQFF. In nucleotides, the CDR3 is TGTGCCAGCAGCAACAGCGGGGGGGTAGTCAATGAGCAGTTCTTC. The chain recombines TRBV2 with TRBJ2-1, with 10 bases matching TRBD2. CDR1 and CDR2 from the germline V gene are SNHLY and FYNNEI. The junction had 8 bases not matched to a gene; V was cut back by 6 bases and J by 6 bases. The CDR3 loop spans 15 amino acids.

This clonotype has a single count. The chain employs TRBV10-3 and TRBJ1-5, with 7 bases lining up with TRBD1. The germline V gene has CDR1 ENHRY and CDR2 SYGVKD. CDR3 length: 13 residues. V shed 2 bases, J shed 6 bases, and the junction held 1 base outside the gene matches. This chain's CDR3 is CAISEDRAQPQHF. The CDR3 nucleotides read TGTGCCATCAGTGAGGACAGGGCTCAGCCCCAGCATTTT.